These 15 T cell receptor beta chains originate from one sample sequenced in a study of T-cell memory formation after mild COVID-19. TCRdb re-called the 5' RACE reads with MiXCR, one entry per CDR3 protein. The table records approximately 190,000 distinct CDR3 sequences, about a sixth of them present only once. The sample was PBMCs or a T cell subset sorted from them (not recorded which). These receptors came from an adult woman who had mild COVID-19 (a few samples of this study predate the infection). Cell type and time point are not known.

This clonotype was counted a few times. The rearrangement joins TRBV29-1 to TRBJ2-1, with D possibly being TRBD1 (5 bases). Germline assignment: CDR1 SQVTM and CDR2 ANQGSEA. Trimming pared 3 bases from V and 12 bases from J, leaving 15 bases between. This CDR3 is 12 amino acids long. CDR3 sequence: CSVDPTAGGQFF. The CDR3 DNA reads TGCAGCGTTGACCCGACAGCAGGTGGGCAGTTCTTC.

This clonotype was seen ten or more times. V usage is TRBV27 and J usage is TRBJ2-3; D gene ambiguous. V was cut by 3 bases and J by 5 bases, with 3 bases left in between. CDR1 MNHEY and CDR2 SMNVEV come from the germline V gene (reference sequence). The CDR3 has 11 amino acids. The CDR3 is CASSFLDTQYF. The CDR3 bases are TGTGCCAGCAGTTTCCTAGATACGCAGTATTTT.

The V and J genes are TRBV2 and TRBJ2-1; TRBD1 agrees at 10 bases. The germline V gene has CDR1 SNHLY and CDR2 FYNNEI. The CDR3 consists of 14 residues. The trim removed 8 bases at V and 7 bases at J, leaving 8 bases unmatched. DNA for the CDR3: TGTGCCAGCCACGGACAGGGGGGTTGGAATGAGCAGTTCTTC. This encodes CASHGQGGWNEQFF.

J is TRBJ2-1 and V is TRBV5-5; 13 bases fit TRBD2. This CDR3 spans 15 amino acids. Looked up from germline, CDR1 is SGHKS and CDR2 is YYEKEE (reference sequence). The V and J ends lost 4 bases and 8 bases, in that order; junction bases with no gene match: 6. CDR3 sequence (DNA): TGTGCCAGCAGCGCCCGACTAGCGGGGGGCTATGAGCAGTTCTTC. This gives the protein CASSARLAGGYEQFF. The whole variable domain, filled in from reference TRBV5-5 and TRBJ2-1, reads DAGVTQSPTHLIKTRGQQVTLRCSPISGHKSVSWYQQVLGQGPQFIFQYYEKEERGRGNFPDRFSARQFPNYSSELNVNALLLGDSALYLCASSARLAGGYEQFFGPGTRLTVL.

This clonotype has a handful of counts. The V gene is TRBV7-9, the J gene TRBJ2-7; D may be TRBD1 (6 bases). The CDR3 contains 14 residues. The germline V and J ends were trimmed by 0 bases and 2 bases, with 8 bases remaining between them. CDR1 is SEHNR and CDR2 is FQNEAQ in the germline V gene (reference sequence). CDR3 coding DNA: TGTGCCAGCAGCTTAGCACAGGGACCCTACGAGCAGTACTTC. This translates into CASSLAQGPYEQYF.

The rearrangement joins TRBV12-3 or TRBV12-4 to TRBJ2-7; D may be TRBD2 (6 bases). V was clipped by 5 bases and J by 2 bases, with 7 bases between them. The CDR3 spans 12 residues. The CDR3 spells CASSRLAYEQYF. CDR3 nucleotides: TGTGCCAGCAGTCGACTAGCCTACGAGCAGTACTTC.

This clonotype was recorded a few times. V gene TRBV29-1 combines with J gene TRBJ2-1, with D perhaps given as TRBD1 or TRBD2 (5 bases each). Germline V gene data show CDR1 as SQVTM and CDR2 as ANQGSEA. The CDR3 runs to 13 residues. The CDR3 coding sequence is TGCAGTGAAGTCGGGACCTCACCCGATGAGCAGTTCTTC. Protein: CSEVGTSPDEQFF.

The chain employs TRBV18 and TRBJ2-4; 7 bases are a match to TRBD1. Germline values: CDR1 KGHSH, CDR2 LQKENI. V gave up 6 bases and J gave up 2 bases; unmatched junction bases: 7. There are 15 residues in the CDR3. CDR3 sequence (DNA): TGTGCCAGCTCCCCCCCGGACAGGACCAAAAACATTCAGTACTTC. It yields the protein CASSPPDRTKNIQYF.

This clonotype was observed many times. This sequence joins TRBV7-2 and TRBJ1-5, with 7 bases fitting TRBD1. The trim removed 5 bases at V and 7 bases at J, leaving 8 bases unmatched. This CDR3 has 14 residues. Germline V gene sequence: CDR1 SGHTA, CDR2 FQGNSA. Here the CDR3 DNA reads TGTGCCAGCAGCCCACATGCAGGGGGGCAGCCCCAGCATTTT. Protein sequence: CASSPHAGGQPQHF.

This clonotype was counted between two and nine times. This chain connects TRBV20-1 to TRBJ1-6; a weak D match, TRBD1 (6 bases). This CDR3 spans 15 amino acids. CDR1 is DFQATT and CDR2 is SNEGSKA in the germline V gene (reference sequence). The V end was cut by 1 base, the J end by 10 bases, with 17 bases between. The CDR3 spells CSARGGGGFQSPLHF. As DNA, the CDR3 is TGCAGTGCTAGAGGAGGAGGGGGGTTCCAGTCACCCCTCCACTTT.

The table lists this clonotype with a few counts. This sequence joins TRBV12-3 or TRBV12-4 and TRBJ2-7; 7 bases map to TRBD2. CDR3 length: 15 amino acids. The junction had 5 bases not matched to a gene; V was cut back by 3 bases and J by 0 bases. The DNA of the CDR3 is TGTGCCAGCAGTTTCAGCGTAGCGGGCTCCTACGAGCAGTACTTC. It is translated as CASSFSVAGSYEQYF.

The chain couples TRBV4-2 to TRBJ2-7; 8 nucleotides line up with TRBD1. The CDR3 runs 15 residues. V trimming: 9 bases; J trimming: 0 bases; junction bases outside the gene matches: 10. Per the germline V gene, CDR1 is LGHNA and CDR2 is YNFKEQ. The CDR3 loop reads CARGPGGAGSYEQYF. Here the CDR3 DNA reads TGTGCCAGGGGTCCAGGGGGCGCAGGCTCCTACGAGCAGTACTTC.

This clonotype was seen a handful of times. The chain carries TRBV4-1 and TRBJ2-3, with D perhaps TRBD1 or TRBD2 (5 bases each). Trimming took 0 bases from V and 1 from J, leaving 17 bases between them. Germline V gene sequence: CDR1 MGHRA, CDR2 YSYEKL. The CDR3 length is 18 residues. DNA of the CDR3: TGCGCCAGCAGCCAAGATCCGTCAACGGGGCGACGCACAGATACGCAGTATTTT. Translation: CASSQDPSTGRRTDTQYF.

The chain links TRBV19 to TRBJ2-5; TRBD1 matches at 10 bases. Germline CDR1 is LNHDA and CDR2 is SQIVND (reference sequence). The CDR3 covers 14 residues. The trim removed 4 bases at V and 5 bases at J, leaving 4 bases unmatched. In DNA form, the CDR3 reads TGTGCCAGTAGTACGGACAGGGGGATGGAGACCCAGTACTTC. Translation: CASSTDRGMETQYF. The full variable domain, with the rest looked up from reference TRBV19 and TRBJ2-5, is DGGITQSPKYLFRKEGQNVTLSCEQNLNHDAMYWYRQDPGQGLRLIYYSQIVNDFQKGDIAEGYSVSREKKESFPLTVTSAQKNPTAFYLCASSTDRGMETQYFGPGTRLLVL.

This clonotype was seen more than once but under ten times. The CDR3 coding sequence is TGTGCCTGGACAGGGGGCTCAGATACGCAGTATTTT. It codes for CAWTGGSDTQYF. The chain recombines TRBV30 with TRBJ2-3; 8 bases line up with TRBD1. The CDR3 spans 12 residues. Trimming removed 4 bases from V and 4 bases from J; junction bases left unmatched: 1. Germline loops: CDR1 GTSNPN, CDR2 SVGIG (reference sequence). The full variable domain, in which reference TRBV30 and TRBJ2-3 provide the parts outside the CDR3, is SQTIHQWPATLVQPVGSPLSLECTVEGTSNPNLYWYRQAAGRGLQLLFYSVGIGQISSEVPQNLSASRPQDRQFILSSKKLLLSDSGFYLCAWTGGSDTQYFGPGTRLTVL.